The clone carrying this T cell receptor beta chain has only one observation. This entry belongs to a study of shared clonotypes between healthy human individuals. The study enrolled healthy HIV-negative adults without recent acute infections or vaccinations as donors. Repertoires were generated with immunoSEQ multiplex PCR, while TCRdb's copy carries only in-frame clones and drops some. The sample carries 450,000 to 500,000 clones, 81% recorded once. The sample comprised PBMCs. The origin of this receptor is a woman aged 40-49 years in good health. Some clones in this sample may be carry-over from other donors' samples.

The CDR3 DNA is TGTGCCAGCAGCTTCGGACTAGGAGGGGAGCAGTACTTC. Protein sequence: CASSFGLGGEQYF. The chain links TRBV11-3 to TRBJ2-5, with 7 bases matching TRBD2. This CDR3 is 13 amino acids long. After removal of 3 bases from V and 11 bases from J, the junction contained 9 bases not matched to a gene. Germline V gene lookup returns CDR1 SGHNT and CDR2 YENEEA.